This T cell receptor (beta chain) was observed in a study of T cells in Graves' hyperthyroidism and ophthalmopathy. In the study overall: The blood sample was taken at first diagnosis, before treatment began.

Amplified regions were TCR beta CDR3 sequences from RNA transcripts. A set of HTBI primers served as the primers for a first-round RT-PCR of the TCR CDR3. TCRdb re-called the multiplex PCR reads with MiXCR, one entry per CDR3 protein. The data hold tens of thousands of distinct CDR3 sequences, with approximately 45% observed a single time. V lost 6 bases, J lost 5 bases, and 5 bases stayed unmatched. The CDR3 length is 14 residues. The germline V gene has CDR1 MDHEN and CDR2 SYDVKM. This clonotype was detected many times. Sequenced input: blood. The sequence was obtained from a woman aged 30 to 39 with Graves' hyperthyroidism. The rearrangement joins TRBV28 to TRBJ2-7; 12 positions match TRBD1. The CDR3 sequence is CASRPGTGGHEQYF. The CDR3 coding sequence is TGTGCCAGCAGGCCCGGGACAGGGGGCCACGAGCAGTACTTC.